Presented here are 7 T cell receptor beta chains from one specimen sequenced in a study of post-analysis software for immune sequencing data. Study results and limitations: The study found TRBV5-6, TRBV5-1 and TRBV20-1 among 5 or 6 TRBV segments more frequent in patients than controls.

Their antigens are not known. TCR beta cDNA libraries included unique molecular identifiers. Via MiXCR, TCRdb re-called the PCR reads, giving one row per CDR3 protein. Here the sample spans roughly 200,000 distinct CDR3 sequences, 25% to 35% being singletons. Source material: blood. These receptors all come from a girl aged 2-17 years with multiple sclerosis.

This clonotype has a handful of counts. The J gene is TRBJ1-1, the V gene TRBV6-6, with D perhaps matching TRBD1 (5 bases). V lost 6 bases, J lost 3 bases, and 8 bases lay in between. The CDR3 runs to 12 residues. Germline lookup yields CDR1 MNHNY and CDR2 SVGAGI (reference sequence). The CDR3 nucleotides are TGTGCCAGCAGGGGGGGGGACACTGAAGCTTTCTTT. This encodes CASRGGDTEAFF.

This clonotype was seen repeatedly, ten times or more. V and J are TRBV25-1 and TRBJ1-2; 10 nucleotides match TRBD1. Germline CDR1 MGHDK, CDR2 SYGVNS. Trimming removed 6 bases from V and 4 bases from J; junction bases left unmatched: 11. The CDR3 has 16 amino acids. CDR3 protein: CASSSTGGTLAYGYTF. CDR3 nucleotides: TGTGCCAGCAGCTCGACAGGGGGCACGTTAGCCTATGGCTACACCTTC.

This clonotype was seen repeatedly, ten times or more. The CDR3: CASSVGGYNSPLHF. DNA for the CDR3: TGCGCCAGCAGCGTGGGGGGTTATAATTCACCCCTCCACTTT. V is TRBV5-1 and J is TRBJ1-6, with D perhaps TRBD1 (5 bases). Trimming removed 4 bases at V and 4 bases at J, with 9 bases between. Germline CDR1 reads SGHRS; CDR2 reads YFSETQ. CDR3 length equals 14 residues.

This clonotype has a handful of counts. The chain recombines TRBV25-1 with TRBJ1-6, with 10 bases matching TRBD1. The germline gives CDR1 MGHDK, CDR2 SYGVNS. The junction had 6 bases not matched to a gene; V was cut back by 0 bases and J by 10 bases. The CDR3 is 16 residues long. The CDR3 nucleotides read TGTGCCAGCAGTGAATACCCCCGGACAGGGGGGTCACCCCTCCACTTT. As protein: CASSEYPRTGGSPLHF.

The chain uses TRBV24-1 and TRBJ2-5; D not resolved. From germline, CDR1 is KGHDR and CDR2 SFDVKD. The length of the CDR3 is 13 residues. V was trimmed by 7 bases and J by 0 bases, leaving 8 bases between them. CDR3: CATSLRHQETQYF. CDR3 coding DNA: TGTGCCACCAGCCTACGACACCAAGAGACCCAGTACTTC.

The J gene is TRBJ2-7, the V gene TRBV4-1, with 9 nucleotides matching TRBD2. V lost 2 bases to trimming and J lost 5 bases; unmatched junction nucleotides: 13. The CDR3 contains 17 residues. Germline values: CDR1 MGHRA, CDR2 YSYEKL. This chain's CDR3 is CASSQTDMGLAANEQYF. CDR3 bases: TGCGCCAGCAGCCAAACGGACATGGGACTAGCCGCCAACGAGCAGTACTTC.

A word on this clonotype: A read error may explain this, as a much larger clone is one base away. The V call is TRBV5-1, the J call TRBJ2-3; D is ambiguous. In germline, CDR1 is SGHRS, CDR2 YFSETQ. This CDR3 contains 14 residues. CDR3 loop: CVSSLAGSTDTQYF. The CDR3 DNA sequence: TGCGTCAGCAGCTTAGCCGGATCCACAGATACGCAGTATTTT.